Below, one TCR beta chain is given with its context. Its antigen is unknown. Unrecorded immune exposure was likely among donors, who were nominally healthy when sampled. Primers: 60 Vbeta forward and 13 Jbeta reverse. Clones were read by immunoSEQ multiplex PCR, and TCRdb kept only the in-frame ones, dropping some. The sample includes about 190,000 clones, approximately 80% of them seen just once. These data belong to a study of cytomegalovirus exposure and HLA in healthy donors. Study-wide points: It has been reported that TCR beta sequences accurately predicted the HLA-A and HLA-B alleles of most subjects. Rare sequences made up most TCRs, while some public TCRs were found in many donors.

Unmatched junction bases numbered 10, after V lost 1 base and J lost 5 bases. The V gene's germline CDR1 is SQVTM and CDR2 ANQGSEA. CDR3 length: 16 residues. This sequence joins TRBV29-1 and TRBJ1-1; the match to TRBD1 covers 10 bases. The material sequenced was PBMCs. This clonotype originated in a woman in her twenties or thirties in good health and CMV-seronegative. The CDR3, as DNA: TGCAGCGTTGAAGCCCCCGGGACAGGGGTTAAGACTGAAGCTTTCTTT. Amino acid sequence: CSVEAPGTGVKTEAFF.